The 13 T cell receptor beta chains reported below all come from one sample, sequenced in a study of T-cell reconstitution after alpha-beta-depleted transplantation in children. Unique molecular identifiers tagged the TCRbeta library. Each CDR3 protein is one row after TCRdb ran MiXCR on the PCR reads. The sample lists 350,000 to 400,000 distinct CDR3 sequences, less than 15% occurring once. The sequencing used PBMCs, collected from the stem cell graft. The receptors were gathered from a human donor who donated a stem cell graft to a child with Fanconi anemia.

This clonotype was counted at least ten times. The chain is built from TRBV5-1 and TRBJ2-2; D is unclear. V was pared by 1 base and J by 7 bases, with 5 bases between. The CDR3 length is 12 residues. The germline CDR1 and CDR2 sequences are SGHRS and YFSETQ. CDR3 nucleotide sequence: TGCGCCAGCAGCTTGCCTGGCGGGGAGCTGTTTTTT. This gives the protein CASSLPGGELFF.

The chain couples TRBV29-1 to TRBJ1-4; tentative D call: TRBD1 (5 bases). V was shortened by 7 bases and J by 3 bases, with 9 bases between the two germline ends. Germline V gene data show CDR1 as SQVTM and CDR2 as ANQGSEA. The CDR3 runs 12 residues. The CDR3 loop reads CSGVGANEKLFF. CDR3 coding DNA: TGCAGCGGCGTGGGGGCTAATGAAAAACTGTTTTTT.

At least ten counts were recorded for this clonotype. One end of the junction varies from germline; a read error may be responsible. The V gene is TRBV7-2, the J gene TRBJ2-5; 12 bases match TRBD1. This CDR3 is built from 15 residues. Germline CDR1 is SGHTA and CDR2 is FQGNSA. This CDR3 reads CASSLGQGAWETQYF. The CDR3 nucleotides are TGCGCCAGCAGCTTGGGACAGGGGGCGTGGGAGACCCAGTACTTC.

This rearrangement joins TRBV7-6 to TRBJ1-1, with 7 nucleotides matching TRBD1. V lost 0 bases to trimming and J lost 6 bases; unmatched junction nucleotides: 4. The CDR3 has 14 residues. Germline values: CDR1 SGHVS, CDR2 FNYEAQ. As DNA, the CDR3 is TGTGCCAGCAGCTTAGCGACAGGGCACGCTGAAGCTTTCTTT. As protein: CASSLATGHAEAFF.

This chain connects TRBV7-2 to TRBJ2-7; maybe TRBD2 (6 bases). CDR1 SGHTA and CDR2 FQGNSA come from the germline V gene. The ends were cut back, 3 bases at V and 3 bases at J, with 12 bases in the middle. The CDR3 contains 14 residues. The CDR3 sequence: CASSLDTSRYEQYF. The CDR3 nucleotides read TGTGCCAGCAGCTTGGATACTAGCCGCTACGAGCAGTACTTC.

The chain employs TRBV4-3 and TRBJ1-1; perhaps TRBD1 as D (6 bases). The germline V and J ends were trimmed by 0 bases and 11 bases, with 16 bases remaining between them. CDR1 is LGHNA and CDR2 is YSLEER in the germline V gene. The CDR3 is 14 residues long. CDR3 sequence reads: CASSQERRAGAAFF. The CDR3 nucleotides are TGCGCCAGCAGCCAAGAAAGAAGGGCAGGGGCTGCTTTCTTT.

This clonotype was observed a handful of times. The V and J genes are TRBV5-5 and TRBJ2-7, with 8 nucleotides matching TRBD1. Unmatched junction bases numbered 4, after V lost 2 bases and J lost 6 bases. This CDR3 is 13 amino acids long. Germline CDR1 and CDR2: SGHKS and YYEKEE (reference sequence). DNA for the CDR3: TGTGCCAGCAGCTTTAGCAGGGGGCTCGAGCAGTACTTC. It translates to CASSFSRGLEQYF.

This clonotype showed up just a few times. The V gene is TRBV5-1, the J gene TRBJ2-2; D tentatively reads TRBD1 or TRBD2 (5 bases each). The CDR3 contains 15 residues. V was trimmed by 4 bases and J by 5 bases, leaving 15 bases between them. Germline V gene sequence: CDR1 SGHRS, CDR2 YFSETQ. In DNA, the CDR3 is TGCGCCAGCAGCGAGGGGCTAGTTGGGACCGGGGAGCTGTTTTTT. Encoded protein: CASSEGLVGTGELFF.

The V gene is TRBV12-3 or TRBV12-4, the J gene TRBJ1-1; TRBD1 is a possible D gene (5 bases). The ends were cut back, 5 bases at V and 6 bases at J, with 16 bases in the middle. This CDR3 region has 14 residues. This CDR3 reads CASSAHGAGAEAFF. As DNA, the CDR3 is TGTGCCAGCAGTGCTCACGGGGCTGGTGCTGAAGCTTTCTTT.

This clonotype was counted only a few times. In nucleotides, the CDR3 is TGTGCCTGGAGTGCTAAACGAGGGACTGAAGCTTTCTTT. Translating it yields CAWSAKRGTEAFF. The chain recombines TRBV30 with TRBJ1-1, with D unclear. Germline V gene lookup returns CDR1 GTSNPN and CDR2 SVGIG (reference sequence). This CDR3 region has 13 residues. V was pared by 1 base and J by 5 bases, with 11 bases between.

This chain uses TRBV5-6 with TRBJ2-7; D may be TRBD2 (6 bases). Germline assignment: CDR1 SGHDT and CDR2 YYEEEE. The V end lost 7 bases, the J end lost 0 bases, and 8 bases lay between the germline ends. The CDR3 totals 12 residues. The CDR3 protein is CASGTGSYEQYV. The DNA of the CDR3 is TGTGCCAGCGGGACTGGCTCCTACGAGCAGTACGTC.

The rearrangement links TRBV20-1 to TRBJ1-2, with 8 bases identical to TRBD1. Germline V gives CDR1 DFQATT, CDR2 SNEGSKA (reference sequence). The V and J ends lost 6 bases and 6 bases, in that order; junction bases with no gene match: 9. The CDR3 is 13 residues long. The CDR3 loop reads CSAPPDRVDGYTF. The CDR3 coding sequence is TGCAGTGCACCCCCGGACAGGGTGGATGGCTACACCTTC.

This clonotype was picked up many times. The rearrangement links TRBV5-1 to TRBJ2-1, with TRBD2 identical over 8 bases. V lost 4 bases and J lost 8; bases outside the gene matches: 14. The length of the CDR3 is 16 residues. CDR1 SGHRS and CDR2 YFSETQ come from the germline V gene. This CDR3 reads CASSQARGDVRDEQFF. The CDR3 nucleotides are TGCGCCAGCAGCCAGGCGCGGGGGGACGTCCGGGATGAGCAGTTCTTC.